The subject of this entry is one TCR beta chain. Antigen unknown. The CDR3 is made up of 15 amino acids. Trimming pared 0 bases from V and 2 bases from J, leaving 8 bases between. From germline, CDR1 is MNHEY and CDR2 SMNVEV (reference sequence). Those who donated, Caucasian adults without exception, all lived in Nashville, Tennessee. This sample stems from a study of shared clonotypes between healthy human individuals. Overall study findings and caveats: Estimated richness values were generally larger in naive subsets than in memory subsets.

This table comes from immunoSEQ multiplex PCR, and its TCRdb copy is limited to in-frame clones, with some not included. This table has over a million clones, more than 75% appearing once. The sequenced sample consisted of memory CD4+ T cells from PBMCs. Subset: CD45RA-negative fraction. The V and J genes are TRBV27 and TRBJ1-5; D uncertain. The clonotype comes from a man aged 18 to 30 in good health. Some clones in this sample may be carry-over from other donors' samples. In DNA form, the CDR3 reads TGTGCCAGCAGTTTATCCAGTAGACGCAATCAGCCCCAGCATTTT. It codes for CASSLSSRRNQPQHF.